These 6 T cell receptor beta chains share one sample of origin, sequenced in a study of regulatory T cells in long-lasting Graves disease. Time point: persistent/refractory GD, antithyroid drugs over 5 years with positive TRAb. Scientists built the TCR library using RNA that was extracted from PBMCs. Construction of the TCR beta libraries employed iRepertoire HTBI primers in conjunction with Arm-PCR of CDR3 regions. TCRdb redid the calling of the multiplex PCR reads with MiXCR, one entry per CDR3 protein. Among about 290,000 distinct CDR3 sequences listed, 22% were seen once. The sequencing used peripheral blood mononuclear cells (PBMCs), collected when the disease was refractory, from a patient treated with antithyroid drugs. Source of these receptors: a female donor with Graves disease.

CDR3 loop: CASSQMGSGNTEAFF. The CDR3 DNA reads TGTGCCAGCAGTCAGATGGGGAGTGGGAACACTGAAGCTTTCTTT. The rearrangement links TRBV6-1 to TRBJ1-1; D uncertain. The CDR3 spans 15 residues. Germline-derived CDR1 and CDR2 are MNHNS and SASEGT. V gave up 5 bases and J gave up 1 base, with 14 bases separating them.

This clonotype was seen at least ten times. The chain recombines TRBV2 with TRBJ2-2, with D perhaps given as TRBD1 or TRBD2 (5 bases each). The CDR3 is made up of 14 amino acids. V was trimmed by 8 bases and J by 0 bases, leaving 10 bases between them. Germline assignment: CDR1 SNHLY and CDR2 FYNNEI. The DNA for the CDR3 is TGTGCCAGCGCCGGGACGACGAACACCGGGGAGCTGTTTTTT. It codes for CASAGTTNTGELFF.

The rearrangement joins TRBV4-1 to TRBJ2-2, with 8 bases identical to TRBD2. V trimming: 4 bases; J trimming: 5 bases; junction bases outside the gene matches: 12. Germline CDR1 MGHRA, CDR2 YSYEKL. This CDR3 has 17 amino acids. The DNA of the CDR3 is TGCGCCAGCAGCCGGTCCCGGGGGGGAGGGGAAACCGGGGAGCTGTTTTTT. Translated: CASSRSRGGGETGELFF.

V and J are TRBV6-1 and TRBJ2-7; 11 nucleotides agree with TRBD1. The CDR3 extends over 14 amino acids. CDR1 and CDR2 (germline): MNHNS, SASEGT. Germline trimming cut 6 bases from V and 1 base from J; bases unmatched to any gene: 2. The CDR3 reads CASRGTGGSYEQYF. The CDR3 DNA follows: TGTGCCAGCAGGGGGACAGGGGGGTCCTACGAGCAGTACTTC.

The CDR3 DNA reads TGTGCCAGTACCCAGCAGGGGAGCCTCAACTCACCCCTCCACTTT. Encoded protein: CASTQQGSLNSPLHF. The chain links TRBV19 to TRBJ1-6; D possibly corresponds to TRBD1 (6 bases). The V end lost 7 bases, the J end lost 10 bases, and 20 bases lay between the germline ends. The CDR3 is made up of 15 amino acids. Per germline, CDR1 LNHDA and CDR2 SQIVND (reference sequence).

This clonotype was recorded only once. The rearrangement joins TRBV6-1 to TRBJ2-2; possibly TRBD1 for D (6 bases). From germline, CDR1 is MNHNS and CDR2 SASEGT. The V gene lost 4 bases and the J gene lost 2 bases, with 14 bases spanning the gap. The CDR3 runs 16 residues. CDR3: CASSALQGQNTGELFF. The CDR3 nucleotides are TGTGCCAGCAGTGCTTTACAGGGCCAAAACACCGGGGAGCTGTTTTTT.